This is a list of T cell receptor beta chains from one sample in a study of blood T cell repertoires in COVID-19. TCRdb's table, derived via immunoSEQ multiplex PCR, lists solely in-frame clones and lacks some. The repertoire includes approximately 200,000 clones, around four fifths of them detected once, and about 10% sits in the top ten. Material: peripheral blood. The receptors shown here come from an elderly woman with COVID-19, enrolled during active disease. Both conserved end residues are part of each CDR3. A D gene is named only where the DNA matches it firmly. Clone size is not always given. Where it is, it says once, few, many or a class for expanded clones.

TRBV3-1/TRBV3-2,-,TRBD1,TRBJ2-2,CASSKRTGAGTGELFF,TGTGCCAGCAGCAAAAGGACAGGGGCCGGCACCGGGGAGCTGTTTTTT
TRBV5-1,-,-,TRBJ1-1,CASSYSGTEAFF,TGCGCCAGCAGCTACAGTGGCACTGAAGCTTTCTTT
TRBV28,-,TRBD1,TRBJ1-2,CASSGTGRNYGYTF,TGTGCCAGCAGTGGGACAGGGAGGAACTATGGCTACACCTTC
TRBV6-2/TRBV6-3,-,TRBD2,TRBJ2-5,CASSWDKRGVDQETQYF,TGTGCCAGCAGTTGGGATAAGCGGGGGGTCGACCAAGAGACCCAGTACTTC
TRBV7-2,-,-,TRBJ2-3,CASSQGLQGDTQYF,TGTGCCAGCAGCCAGGGACTTCAAGGAGATACGCAGTATTTT
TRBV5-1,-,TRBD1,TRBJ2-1,CASSRQGAEYEQFF,TGCGCCAGCAGCAGACAGGGGGCCGAATATGAGCAGTTCTTC
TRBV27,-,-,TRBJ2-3,CASSPGLIRTDTQYF,TGTGCCAGCAGTCCAGGACTGATACGCACAGATACGCAGTATTTT
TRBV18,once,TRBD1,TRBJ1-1,CASSPSDASGGKTEAFF,TGTGCCAGCTCACCATCTGACGCCTCAGGGGGCAAAACTGAAGCTTTCTTT
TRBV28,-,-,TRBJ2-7,CASSPRREQYF,TGTGCCAGCAGTCCGCGGCGGGAGCAGTACTTC
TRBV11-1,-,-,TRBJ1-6,CASSLTGLLHF,TGTGCCAGCAGCTTAACAGGGCTCCTCCACTTT
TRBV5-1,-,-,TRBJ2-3,CASSLAVDTQYF,TGCGCCAGCAGCTTGGCCGTAGATACGCAGTATTTT
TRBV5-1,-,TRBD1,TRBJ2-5,CASSLSGTGVQETQYF,TGCGCCAGCAGCTTGAGCGGAACAGGGGTACAAGAGACCCAGTACTTC
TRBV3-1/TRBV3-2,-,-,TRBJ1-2,CASSQMRRGYTF,TGTGCCAGCAGCCAAATGAGGAGAGGCTACACCTTC
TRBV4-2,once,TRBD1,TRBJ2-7,CASSQGRGRTDEQYF,TGTGCCAGCAGCCAAGGCAGGGGGCGAACGGACGAGCAGTACTTC
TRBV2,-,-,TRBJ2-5,CASSVSVVSGTQYF,TGTGCCAGCAGTGTTTCGGTCGTCAGCGGGACCCAGTACTTC
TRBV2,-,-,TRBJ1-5,CASSEQLPRNQPQHF,TGTGCCAGCAGTGAACAACTTCCCCGGAATCAGCCCCAGCATTTT
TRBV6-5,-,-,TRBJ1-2,CASSPGGGRTYGYTF,TGTGCCAGCAGTCCCGGAGGAGGGAGAACCTATGGCTACACCTTC
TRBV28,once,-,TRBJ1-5,CASSVTGFPNQPQHF,TGTGCCAGCAGTGTGACAGGCTTCCCCAATCAGCCCCAGCATTTT
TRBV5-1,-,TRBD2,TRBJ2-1,CASSLDPSGAGDEQFF,TGCGCCAGCAGCTTGGATCCTAGCGGGGCCGGGGATGAGCAGTTCTTC
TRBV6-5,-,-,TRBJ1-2,CASSAVRAYGYTF,TGTGCCAGCAGCGCCGTGAGGGCCTATGGCTACACCTTC
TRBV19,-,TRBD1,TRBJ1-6,CASCTGTEASPLHF,TGTGCCAGTTGTACCGGGACAGAGGCTTCACCCCTCCACTTT
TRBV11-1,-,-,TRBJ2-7,CASSLDRYSFYEQYF,TGTGCCAGCAGCTTAGACAGATATTCGTTCTACGAGCAGTACTTC
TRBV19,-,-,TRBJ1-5,CASSHGGQPQHF,TGTGCCAGTAGTCACGGGGGTCAGCCCCAGCATTTT
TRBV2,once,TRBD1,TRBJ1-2,CASGSGGTGTGYTF,TGTGCCAGCGGTAGTGGGGGGACAGGGACGGGCTACACCTTC
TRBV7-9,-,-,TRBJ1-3,CASSFSSDTIYF,TGTGCCAGCAGCTTTTCGAGCGACACCATATATTTT
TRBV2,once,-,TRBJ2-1,CASSEANLKDEQFF,TGTGCCAGCAGTGAAGCCAACCTAAAAGATGAGCAGTTCTTC
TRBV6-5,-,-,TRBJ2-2,CASREGTGELFF,TGTGCCAGCAGGGAGGGGACCGGGGAGCTGTTTTTT
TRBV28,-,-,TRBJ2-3,CASSQSRTQYF,TGTGCCAGCAGTCAATCCCGGACGCAGTATTTT
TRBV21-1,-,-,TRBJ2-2,CASSGDRGAVF,TGTGCCAGCAGCGGGGACAGGGGAGCTGTTTTT
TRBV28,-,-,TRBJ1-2,CASSPQWGGSYGYTF,TGTGCCAGCAGCCCCCAGTGGGGGGGGAGCTATGGCTACACCTTC
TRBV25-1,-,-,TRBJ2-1,CASSESSRANEQFF,TGTGCCAGCAGTGAATCCTCCAGGGCCAATGAGCAGTTCTTC
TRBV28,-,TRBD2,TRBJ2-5,CASSFLAGQETQYF,TGTGCCAGCAGTTTCCTAGCGGGTCAAGAGACCCAGTACTTC
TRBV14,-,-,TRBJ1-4,CASSTLGESLNEKLFF,TGTGCCAGCAGCACCCTGGGCGAGTCACTTAATGAAAAACTGTTTTTT
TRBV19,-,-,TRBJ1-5,CASSKSHSNQPQHF,TGTGCCAGTAGTAAATCCCATAGCAATCAGCCCCAGCATTTT
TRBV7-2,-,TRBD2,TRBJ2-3,CASSLTSGTITDTQYF,TGTGCCAGCAGCTTAACCTCCGGGACTATCACAGATACGCAGTATTTT
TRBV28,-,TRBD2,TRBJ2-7,CASSSTSGGRYEQYF,TGTGCCAGCAGCTCCACTAGCGGGGGGCGGTACGAGCAGTACTTC
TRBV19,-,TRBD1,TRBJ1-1,CASSSGGSEAFF,TGTGCCAGTAGCTCAGGGGGCTCTGAAGCTTTCTTT
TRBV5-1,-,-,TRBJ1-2,CASSLEAGNDYGYTF,TGCGCCAGCAGCTTGGAGGCAGGGAATGACTATGGCTACACCTTC
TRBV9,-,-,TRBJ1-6,CASSVADKNSPLHF,TGTGCCAGCAGCGTAGCTGACAAGAATTCACCCCTCCACTTT
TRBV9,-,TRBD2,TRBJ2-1,CASSERTSGGASNEQFF,TGTGCCAGCAGCGAACGTACTAGCGGGGGGGCCTCCAATGAGCAGTTCTTC
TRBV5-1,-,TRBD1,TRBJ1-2,CASSADRVGGGYTF,TGCGCCAGCAGCGCGGACAGGGTGGGCGGAGGCTACACCTTC
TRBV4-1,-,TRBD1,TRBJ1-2,CASSLYRIVTGGADYGYTF,TGCGCCAGCAGCCTCTACAGAATTGTGACAGGGGGCGCGGACTATGGCTACACCTTC
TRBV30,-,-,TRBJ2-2,CAWTRSGYTGELFF,TGTGCCTGGACCCGCAGCGGCTACACCGGGGAGCTGTTTTTT
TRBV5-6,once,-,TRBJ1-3,CASSLWETGNTIYF,TGTGCCAGCAGCCTCTGGGAGACTGGAAACACCATATATTTT
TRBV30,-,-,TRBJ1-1,CAWSGRTARNTEAFF,TGTGCCTGGAGTGGGCGGACAGCGAGAAACACTGAAGCTTTCTTT
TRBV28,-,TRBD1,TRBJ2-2,CASSSGTGVNTGELFF,TGTGCCAGCAGCTCCGGGACAGGGGTGAACACCGGGGAGCTGTTTTTT
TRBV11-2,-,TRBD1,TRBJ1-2,CASSSTGAYGYTF,TGTGCCAGCAGCTCGACAGGGGCCTATGGCTACACCTTC
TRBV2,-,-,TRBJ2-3,CASSEVQGPILSTDTQYF,TGTGCCAGCAGTGAAGTTCAGGGGCCGATCCTCAGCACAGATACGCAGTATTTT
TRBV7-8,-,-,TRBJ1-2,CASSPPRLANYGYTF,TGTGCCAGCAGCCCTCCCAGGTTAGCTAACTATGGCTACACCTTC
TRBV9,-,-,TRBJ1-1,CASSTHGALNTEAFF,TGTGCCAGCAGCACCCATGGGGCTTTGAACACTGAAGCTTTCTTT
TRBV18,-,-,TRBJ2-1,CASSPQGVSYNEQFF,TGTGCCAGCTCACCGCAGGGTGTCTCCTACAATGAGCAGTTCTTC
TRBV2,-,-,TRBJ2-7,CASSALVNSYEQYF,TGTGCCAGCAGTGCTCTAGTCAACTCCTACGAGCAGTACTTC
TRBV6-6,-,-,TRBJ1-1,CASSIGTREGHPEAFF,TGTGCCAGCAGTATCGGGACCCGGGAGGGGCACCCTGAAGCTTTCTTT
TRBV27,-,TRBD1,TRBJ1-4,CASSPRTGGEKLFF,TGTGCCAGCAGCCCCCGGACAGGGGGCGAAAAACTGTTTTTT
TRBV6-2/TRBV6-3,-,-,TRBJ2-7,CASSYTGVWTEQYF,TGTGCCAGCAGTTACACCGGGGTGTGGACCGAGCAGTACTTC
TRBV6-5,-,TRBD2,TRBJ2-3,CATLRGTSTDTQYF,TGTGCCACCCTGCGGGGGACTAGCACAGATACGCAGTATTTT